Sequencing of this T cell receptor (beta chain) was carried out in a study of graft-versus-host responses after intestinal transplantation. As for the study in general: Transplantation in recipients was multivisceral, liver-intestinal, or isolated intestinal. Recipients across the board were started on anti-thymocyte globulin induction, then kept on tacrolimus and steroids for approximately three years. General study findings and limits: There was an association between peak levels of circulating GvH clones and early post-transplant HvG declines. GvH clones detected in recipient marrow included some appearing first in ileum or blood.

The V end was cut by 5 bases, the J end by 5 bases, with 19 bases between. The CDR3 length is 15 residues. Germline CDR1 SGHRS, CDR2 YFSETQ. Sequencing used immunoSEQ multiplex PCR; TCRdb keeps in-frame clones, though not all of them. The sample includes about 88,000 clones, 85% to 95% of them seen just once. On this clone itself: Its cognate antigen is unknown.

The sample consisted of unstimulated CD4+ T cells sorted from spleen or lymph node cells, taken before transplant. The clonotype comes from a human donor who was the organ donor for an intestinal transplant. This sequence joins TRBV5-1 and TRBJ1-2; D gene unclear. CDR3 sequence reads: CASRQTFGDSYGYTF. The CDR3, as DNA: TGCGCCAGCAGGCAGACTTTCGGGGATTCATATGGCTACACCTTC.